The clone carrying this T cell receptor beta chain has ten or more counts. These data originate in a study of breast tumors, draining lymph nodes, adjacent tissues. Samples came from axillary lymph nodes draining the breast cancer. V was pared by 1 base and J by 0 bases, with 7 bases between. Looked up from germline, CDR1 is MGHRA and CDR2 is YSYEKL. The length of the CDR3 is 15 residues. In TCRdb, the multiplex PCR reads were re-called with MiXCR into one record per CDR3 protein. This sample has 150,000 to 200,000 distinct CDR3 sequences; roughly a third occur once, and the top ten carry over 3.5%. The receptor was derived from a female donor with breast cancer. Some clones in this sample may be carry-over from other donors' samples. The source material was axillary lymph node tissue. The chain carries TRBV4-1 and TRBJ2-1; no clear D gene. In DNA form, the CDR3 reads TGCGCCAGCAGCCAAGCGGCAAGCTCCTACAATGAGCAGTTCTTC. Amino acids: CASSQAASSYNEQFF.